The sequence of this TCR beta chain was determined in a study of shared clonotypes between healthy human individuals. Data came from immunoSEQ multiplex PCR; TCRdb stores just in-frame clones and leaves some out. The sample carries some 690,000 clones, 90% recorded once. This CDR3 region has 15 residues. V was shortened by 6 bases and J by 2 bases, with 13 bases between the two germline ends. Per germline, CDR1 SGHTA and CDR2 FQGTGA. This TCR was sampled from a man aged 18 to 30 in good health. Some clones in this sample may be carry-over from other donors' samples. Input material: memory CD8+ T cells from PBMCs. Indicated subset: CD45RO+ cells pooled with CCR7-negative TemRA cells. The chain is built from TRBV7-3 and TRBJ2-2; possibly TRBD1 for D (6 bases). DNA for the CDR3: TGTGCCAGCAGTCCCCTGGACAGAAACACCGGGGAGCTGTTTTTT. Translation gives CASSPLDRNTGELFF.